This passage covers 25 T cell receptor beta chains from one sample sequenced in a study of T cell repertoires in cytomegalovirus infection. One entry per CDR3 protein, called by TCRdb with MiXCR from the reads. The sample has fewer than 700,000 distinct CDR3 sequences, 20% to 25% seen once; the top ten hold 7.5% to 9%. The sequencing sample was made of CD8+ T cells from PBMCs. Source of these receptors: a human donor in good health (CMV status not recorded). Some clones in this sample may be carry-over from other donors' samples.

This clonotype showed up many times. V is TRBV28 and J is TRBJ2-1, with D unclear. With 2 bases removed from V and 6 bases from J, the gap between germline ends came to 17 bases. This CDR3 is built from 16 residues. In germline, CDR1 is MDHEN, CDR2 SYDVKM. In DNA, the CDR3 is TGTGCCAGCAGTTTAAACCGGGCTAGACCCCTCAATGAGCAGTTCTTC. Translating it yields CASSLNRARPLNEQFF.

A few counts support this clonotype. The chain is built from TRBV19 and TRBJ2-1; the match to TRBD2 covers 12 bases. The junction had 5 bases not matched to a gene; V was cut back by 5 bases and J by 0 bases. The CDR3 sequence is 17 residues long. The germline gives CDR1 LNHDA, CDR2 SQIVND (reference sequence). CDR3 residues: CASSPTSGGLSYNEQFF. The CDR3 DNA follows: TGTGCCAGTAGTCCGACTAGCGGGGGACTCTCCTACAATGAGCAGTTCTTC.

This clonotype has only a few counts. CDR3 region: CASSLGRLATGTEETQYF. CDR3 in DNA: TGTGCCAGCAGTTTAGGGAGACTAGCGACGGGGACGGAGGAGACCCAGTACTTC. The chain uses TRBV28 and TRBJ2-5; 8 bases agree with TRBD2. Germline V gene sequence: CDR1 MDHEN, CDR2 SYDVKM. J was trimmed by 5 bases and V by 2 bases; bases with no gene match: 16. This CDR3 region has 18 residues.

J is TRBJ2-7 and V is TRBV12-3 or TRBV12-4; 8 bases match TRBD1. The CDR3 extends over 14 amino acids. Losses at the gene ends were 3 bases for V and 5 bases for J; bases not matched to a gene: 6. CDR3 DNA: TGTGCCAGCAGTTTCGGACAGGGCTACAACGAGCAGTACTTC. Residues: CASSFGQGYNEQYF.

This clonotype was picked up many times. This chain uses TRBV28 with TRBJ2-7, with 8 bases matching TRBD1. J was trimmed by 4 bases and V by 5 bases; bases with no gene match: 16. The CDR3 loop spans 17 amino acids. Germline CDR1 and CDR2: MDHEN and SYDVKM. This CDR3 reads CASSPPLVGQGGYEQYV. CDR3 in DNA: TGTGCCAGCAGTCCCCCCTTAGTAGGACAGGGAGGATACGAGCAGTACGTC.

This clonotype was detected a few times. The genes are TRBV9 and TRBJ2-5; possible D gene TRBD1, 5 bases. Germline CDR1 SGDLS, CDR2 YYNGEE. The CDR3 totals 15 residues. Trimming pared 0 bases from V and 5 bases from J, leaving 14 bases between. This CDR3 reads CASSVVGDGAETQYF. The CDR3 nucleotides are TGTGCCAGCAGCGTAGTCGGAGATGGGGCGGAGACCCAGTACTTC.

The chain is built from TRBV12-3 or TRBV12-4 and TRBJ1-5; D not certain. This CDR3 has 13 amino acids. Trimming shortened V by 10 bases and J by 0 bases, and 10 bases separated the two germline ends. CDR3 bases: TGTGCCAACACCCTTTATAGCAATCAGCCCCAGCATTTT. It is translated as CANTLYSNQPQHF.

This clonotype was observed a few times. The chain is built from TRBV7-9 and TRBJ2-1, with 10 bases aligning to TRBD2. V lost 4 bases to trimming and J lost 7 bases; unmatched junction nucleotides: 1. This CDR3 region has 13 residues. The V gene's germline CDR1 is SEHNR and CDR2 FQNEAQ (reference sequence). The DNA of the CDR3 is TGTGCCAGCAGCTCGACTAGCGGGAATGAGCAGTTCTTC. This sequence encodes CASSSTSGNEQFF.

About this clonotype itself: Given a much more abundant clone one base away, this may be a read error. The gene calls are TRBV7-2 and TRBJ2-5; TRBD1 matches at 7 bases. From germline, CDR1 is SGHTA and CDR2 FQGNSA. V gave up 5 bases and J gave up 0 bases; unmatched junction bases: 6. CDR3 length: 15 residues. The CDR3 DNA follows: TGTACCAGCAGCCTCGGGACAGTGTACCAAGAGACCCAGTACTTC. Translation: CTSSLGTVYQETQYF.

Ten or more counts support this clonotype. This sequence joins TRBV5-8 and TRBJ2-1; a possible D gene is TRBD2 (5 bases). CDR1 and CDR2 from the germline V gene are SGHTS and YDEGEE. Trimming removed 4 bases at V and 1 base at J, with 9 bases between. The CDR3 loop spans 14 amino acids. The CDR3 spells CASSDYSSYNEQFF. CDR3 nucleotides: TGTGCCAGCAGCGACTACTCTTCCTACAATGAGCAGTTCTTC. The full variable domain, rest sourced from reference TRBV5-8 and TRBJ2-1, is EAGVTQSPTHLIKTRGQQATLRCSPISGHTSVYWYQQALGLGLQFLLWYDEGEERNRGNFPPRFSGRQFPNYSSELNVNALELEDSALYLCASSDYSSYNEQFFGPGTRLTVL.

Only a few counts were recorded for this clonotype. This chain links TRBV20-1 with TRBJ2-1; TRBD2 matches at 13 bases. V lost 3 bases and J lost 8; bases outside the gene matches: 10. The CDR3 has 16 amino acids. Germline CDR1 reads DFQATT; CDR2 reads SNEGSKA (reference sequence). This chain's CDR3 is CSARGLAGRDMDEQFF. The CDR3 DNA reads TGCAGTGCTAGGGGACTAGCGGGGAGAGATATGGATGAGCAGTTCTTC.

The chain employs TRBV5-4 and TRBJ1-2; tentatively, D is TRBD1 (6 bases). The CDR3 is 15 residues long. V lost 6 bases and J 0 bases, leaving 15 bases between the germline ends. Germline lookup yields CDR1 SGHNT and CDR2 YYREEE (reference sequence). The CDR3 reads CASTSFGQTNYGYTF. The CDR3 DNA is TGTGCCAGCACCTCCTTTGGACAGACTAACTATGGCTACACCTTC.

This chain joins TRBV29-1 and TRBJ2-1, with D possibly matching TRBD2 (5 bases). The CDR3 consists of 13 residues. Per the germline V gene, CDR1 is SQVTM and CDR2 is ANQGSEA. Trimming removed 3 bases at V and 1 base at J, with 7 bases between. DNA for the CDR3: TGCAGCGTTGAGGAGGTATCCTACAATGAGCAGTTCTTC. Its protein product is CSVEEVSYNEQFF.

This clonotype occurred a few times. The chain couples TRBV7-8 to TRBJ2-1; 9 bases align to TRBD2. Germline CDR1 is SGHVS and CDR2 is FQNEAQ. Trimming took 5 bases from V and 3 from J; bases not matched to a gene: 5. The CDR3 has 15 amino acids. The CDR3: CASSAYSGGYNEQFF. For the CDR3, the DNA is TGTGCCAGCAGCGCCTATAGCGGGGGCTACAATGAGCAGTTCTTC.

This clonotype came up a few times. The CDR3, as DNA: TGCAGTGCTTGGACAGGGGTGAACACTGAAGCTTTCTTT. Its translation is CSAWTGVNTEAFF. The chain has TRBV20-1 and TRBJ1-1, with 9 bases matching TRBD1. Germline V gene lookup returns CDR1 DFQATT and CDR2 SNEGSKA (reference sequence). V lost 5 bases and J lost 0; bases outside the gene matches: 1. The CDR3 extends over 13 amino acids.

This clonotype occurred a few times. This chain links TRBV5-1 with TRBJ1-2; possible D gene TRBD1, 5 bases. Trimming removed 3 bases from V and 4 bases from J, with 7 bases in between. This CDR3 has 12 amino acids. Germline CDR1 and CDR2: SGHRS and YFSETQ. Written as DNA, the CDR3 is TGCGCCAGCAGCTGGGACGGCTATGGCTACACCTTC. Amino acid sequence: CASSWDGYGYTF.

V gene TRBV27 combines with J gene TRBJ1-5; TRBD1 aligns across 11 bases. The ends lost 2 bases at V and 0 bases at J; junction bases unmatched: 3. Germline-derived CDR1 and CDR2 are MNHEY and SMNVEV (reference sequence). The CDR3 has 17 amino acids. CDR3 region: CASSLGTGGYSNQPQHF. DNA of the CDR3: TGTGCCAGCAGTTTAGGGACAGGGGGTTATAGCAATCAGCCCCAGCATTTT.

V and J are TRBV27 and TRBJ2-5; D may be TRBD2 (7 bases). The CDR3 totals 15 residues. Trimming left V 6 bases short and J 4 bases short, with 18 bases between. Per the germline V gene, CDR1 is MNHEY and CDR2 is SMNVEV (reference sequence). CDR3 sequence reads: CASSLRGAVRETQYF. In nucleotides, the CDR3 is TGTGCCAGCAGCCTCCGGGGGGCCGTAAGAGAGACCCAGTACTTC.

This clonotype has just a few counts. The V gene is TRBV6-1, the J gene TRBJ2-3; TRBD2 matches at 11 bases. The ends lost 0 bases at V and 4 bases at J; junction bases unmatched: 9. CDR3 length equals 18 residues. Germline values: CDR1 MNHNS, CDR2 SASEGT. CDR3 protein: CASSEAGVAGGWADTQYF. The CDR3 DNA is TGTGCCAGCAGTGAAGCAGGAGTAGCGGGGGGGTGGGCAGATACGCAGTATTTT.

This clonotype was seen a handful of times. Written as DNA, the CDR3 is TGTGCCAGCAGTTTTGCAGGACACAGCACAGATACGCAGTATTTT. This translates into CASSFAGHSTDTQYF. The gene calls are TRBV28 and TRBJ2-3; perhaps TRBD1 as D (5 bases). CDR1 and CDR2 (germline): MDHEN, SYDVKM. Trimming shortened V by 3 bases and J by 0 bases, and 10 bases separated the two germline ends. The length of the CDR3 is 15 residues.

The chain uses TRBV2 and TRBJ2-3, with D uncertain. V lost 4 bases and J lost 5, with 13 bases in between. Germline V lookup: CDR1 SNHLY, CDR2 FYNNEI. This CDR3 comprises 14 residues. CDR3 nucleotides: TGTGCCAGCAGTGTTCCCCCGCACCAAGATACGCAGTATTTT. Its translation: CASSVPPHQDTQYF.

The CDR3 coding sequence is TGTGCCAGCAGCATAGTGCACAGAGAGAACACTGAAGCTTTCTTT. This encodes CASSIVHRENTEAFF. The chain is built from TRBV13 and TRBJ1-1; no clear D gene. Germline loops: CDR1 PRHDT, CDR2 FYEKMQ (reference sequence). V lost 5 bases, J lost 1 base, and 14 bases lay in between. This CDR3 contains 15 residues.

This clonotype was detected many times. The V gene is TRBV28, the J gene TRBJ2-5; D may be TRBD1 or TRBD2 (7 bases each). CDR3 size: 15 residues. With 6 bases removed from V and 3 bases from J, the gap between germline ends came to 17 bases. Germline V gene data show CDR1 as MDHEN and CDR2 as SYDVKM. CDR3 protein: CASSFGGTAKETQYF. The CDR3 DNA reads TGTGCCAGCAGCTTCGGGGGGACAGCAAAAGAGACCCAGTACTTC.

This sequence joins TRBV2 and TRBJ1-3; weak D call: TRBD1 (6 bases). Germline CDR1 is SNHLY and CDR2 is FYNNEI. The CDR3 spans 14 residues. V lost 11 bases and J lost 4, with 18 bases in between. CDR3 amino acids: CAVRGVRAGNTIYF. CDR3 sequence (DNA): TGTGCCGTTAGGGGGGTACGCGCCGGAAACACCATATATTTT.

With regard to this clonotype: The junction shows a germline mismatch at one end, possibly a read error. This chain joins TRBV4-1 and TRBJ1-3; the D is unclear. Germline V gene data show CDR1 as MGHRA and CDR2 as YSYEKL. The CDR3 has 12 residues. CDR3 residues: CASSQDQRTIYF. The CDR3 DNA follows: TGTGCCAGCAGTCAAGATCAGCGCACCATATATTTT.